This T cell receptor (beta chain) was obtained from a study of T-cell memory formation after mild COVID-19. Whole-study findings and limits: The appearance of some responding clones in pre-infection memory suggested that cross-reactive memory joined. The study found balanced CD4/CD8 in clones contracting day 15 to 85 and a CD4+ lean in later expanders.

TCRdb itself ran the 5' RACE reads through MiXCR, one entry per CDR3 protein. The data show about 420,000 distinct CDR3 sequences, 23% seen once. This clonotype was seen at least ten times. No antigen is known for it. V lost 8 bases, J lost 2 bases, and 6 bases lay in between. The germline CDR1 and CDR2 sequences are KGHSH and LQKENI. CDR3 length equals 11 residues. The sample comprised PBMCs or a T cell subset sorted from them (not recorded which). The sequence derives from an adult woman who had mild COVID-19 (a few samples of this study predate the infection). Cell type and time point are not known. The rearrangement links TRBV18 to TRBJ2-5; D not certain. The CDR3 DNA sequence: TGTGCCAGCAGCCCGCAAGAGACCCAGTACTTC. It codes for CASSPQETQYF.